Each of the 15 T cell receptor beta chains below was sequenced from the same sample in a study of OX40 agonist ivuxolimab in advanced cancers. TCRdb keeps only in-frame clones here, not all; method: immunoSEQ multiplex PCR. Among under 85,000 clones listed, about 89% were seen once. The sample consisted of CD4+ or CD8+ T cells sorted from blood, taken in a trial of the OX40 agonist ivuxolimab. The receptors were gathered from an adult with an advanced solid tumor such as melanoma, head and neck, liver or kidney cancer.

The V and J genes are TRBV5-4 and TRBJ2-2, with D perhaps matching TRBD1 (6 bases). Germline lookup yields CDR1 SGHNT and CDR2 YYREEE (reference sequence). The CDR3 is 17 residues long. V gave up 1 base and J gave up 5 bases, with 18 bases separating them. Here the CDR3 reads CASSLPPGAPMTGELFF. In DNA form, the CDR3 reads TGTGCCAGCAGCTTGCCCCCAGGGGCGCCGATGACCGGGGAGCTGTTTTTT.

The gene calls are TRBV27 and TRBJ1-6, with no clear D. Germline V gene lookup returns CDR1 MNHEY and CDR2 SMNVEV (reference sequence). The CDR3 totals 14 residues. V was clipped by 4 bases and J by 7 bases, with 11 bases between them. CDR3 coding DNA: TGTGCCAGCAGTTACCTCGAAGAGAATTCACCCCTCCACTTT. Its protein product is CASSYLEENSPLHF.

V gene TRBV11-1 combines with J gene TRBJ2-7; maybe TRBD1 (7 bases). The CDR3 spans 15 residues. Trimming took off 4 bases at V and 3 bases at J, with 16 bases between the two ends. Germline V lookup: CDR1 SGHAT, CDR2 FQDESV (reference sequence). CDR3 loop: CASSSRGGGVYEQYF. The CDR3 coding sequence is TGTGCCAGCAGCTCCCGTGGAGGGGGCGTCTACGAGCAGTACTTC. The full variable domain, completed using reference TRBV11-1 and TRBJ2-7, is EAEVAQSPRYKITEKSQAVAFWCDPISGHATLYWYRQILGQGPELLVQFQDESVVDDSQLPKDRFSAERLKGVDSTLKIQPAELGDSAMYLCASSSRGGGVYEQYFGPGTRLTVT.

The V call is TRBV30, the J call TRBJ2-3, with a possible D match to TRBD2 (6 bases). Germline CDR1 and CDR2: GTSNPN and SVGIG (reference sequence). Trimming stripped 7 bases from V and 2 bases from J, with 19 bases between. The CDR3 contains 15 residues. CDR3 amino acids: CASRRRGLFTDTQYF. In DNA, the CDR3 is TGTGCCTCCCGTCGGCGGGGCCTTTTCACAGATACGCAGTATTTT.

J is TRBJ2-5 and V is TRBV6-1, with D uncertain. CDR1 and CDR2 (germline): MNHNS, SASEGT. Between the trimmed V and J ends, which lost 10 bases and 1 base, there was a span of 16 bases. There are 14 residues in the CDR3. Here the CDR3 reads CAISPARVQETQYF. CDR3 DNA: TGTGCCATATCCCCAGCGAGAGTCCAAGAGACCCAGTACTTC.

The chain has TRBV6-5 and TRBJ2-1; D is unresolved. Germline V CDR1 and CDR2: MNHEY, SVGAGI. Trimming took 5 bases from V and 7 from J, leaving 15 bases between them. CDR3 length: 14 residues. The CDR3 region has the DNA TGTGCCAGCAGTGATATGCTACAAGGGAATGAGCAGTTCTTC. It specifies CASSDMLQGNEQFF.

This rearrangement joins TRBV6-5 to TRBJ1-2, with TRBD1 as a possible D gene (5 bases). V was cut by 0 bases and J by 8 bases, with 10 bases left in between. The V gene's germline CDR1 is MNHEY and CDR2 SVGAGI. The length of the CDR3 is 13 residues. The CDR3 DNA is TGTGCCAGCAGTTACTCAGGGGAGGGGGGCTACACCTTC. Residues: CASSYSGEGGYTF.

This sequence joins TRBV7-8 and TRBJ1-1, with D unclear. Germline CDR1 SGHVS, CDR2 FQNEAQ. The CDR3 totals 14 residues. Trimming took off 3 bases at V and 0 bases at J, with 8 bases between the two ends. The CDR3 nucleotides are TGTGCCAGCAGCTTTCGGAACATGAACACTGAAGCTTTCTTT. Translating it yields CASSFRNMNTEAFF.

This chain connects TRBV6-5 to TRBJ2-7; perhaps TRBD2 as D (6 bases). The CDR3 length is 13 residues. Germline assignment: CDR1 MNHEY and CDR2 SVGAGI. V was shortened by 5 bases and J by 2 bases, with 10 bases between the two germline ends. CDR3: CASSRDSTYEQYF. CDR3 DNA: TGTGCCAGCAGTCGGGACTCCACCTACGAGCAGTACTTC.

J is TRBJ2-7 and V is TRBV19; TRBD1 matches 7 bases. With 4 bases clipped from V and 3 bases from J, the junction kept 9 bases outside the gene matches. CDR3 length equals 15 residues. The germline gives CDR1 LNHDA, CDR2 SQIVND (reference sequence). CDR3 protein: CASSRDRDSLYEQYF. Here the CDR3 DNA reads TGTGCCAGTAGTAGAGACCGGGACAGCCTCTACGAGCAGTACTTC.

This chain connects TRBV4-1 to TRBJ2-7; D perhaps matches TRBD1 (6 bases). Germline V gene data show CDR1 as MGHRA and CDR2 as YSYEKL. Between the trimmed V and J ends, which lost 4 bases and 2 bases, there was a span of 15 bases. This CDR3 has 15 residues. The CDR3 loop reads CASSPRGGRTYEQYF. The CDR3 bases are TGCGCCAGCAGCCCGAGAGGGGGTCGAACCTACGAGCAGTACTTC.

This chain joins TRBV19 and TRBJ2-2, with D hard to call. In germline, CDR1 is LNHDA, CDR2 SQIVND (reference sequence). There are 15 residues in the CDR3. V was cut by 7 bases and J by 7 bases, with 19 bases left in between. CDR3 sequence reads: CASTASDGPGGELFF. DNA for the CDR3: TGTGCCAGTACCGCTTCTGACGGGCCGGGCGGGGAGCTGTTTTTT.

V and J are TRBV2 and TRBJ1-1, with D unclear. V was cut by 4 bases and J by 2 bases, with 8 bases left in between. This CDR3 has 13 residues. Germline V gives CDR1 SNHLY, CDR2 FYNNEI. DNA of the CDR3: TGTGCCAGCAGTGCAGACACCAACACTGAAGCTTTCTTT. This sequence encodes CASSADTNTEAFF.

The V and J genes are TRBV2 and TRBJ2-3; D unclear. The CDR3 contains 14 residues. Germline CDR1 and CDR2: SNHLY and FYNNEI. V lost 1 base and J lost 1, with 6 bases in between. The chain's CDR3 is CASSEDGGTDTQYF. The CDR3 DNA is TGTGCCAGCAGTGAAGACGGTGGCACAGATACGCAGTATTTT.

The genes are TRBV10-3 and TRBJ1-6, with a possible D match to TRBD1 (6 bases). Trimming pared 6 bases from V and 4 bases from J, leaving 10 bases between. Germline V gene lookup returns CDR1 ENHRY and CDR2 SYGVKD. CDR3 length: 14 residues. The CDR3: CAIRDSIYNSPLHF. CDR3 DNA: TGTGCCATCAGGGACAGTATTTATAATTCACCCCTCCACTTT.